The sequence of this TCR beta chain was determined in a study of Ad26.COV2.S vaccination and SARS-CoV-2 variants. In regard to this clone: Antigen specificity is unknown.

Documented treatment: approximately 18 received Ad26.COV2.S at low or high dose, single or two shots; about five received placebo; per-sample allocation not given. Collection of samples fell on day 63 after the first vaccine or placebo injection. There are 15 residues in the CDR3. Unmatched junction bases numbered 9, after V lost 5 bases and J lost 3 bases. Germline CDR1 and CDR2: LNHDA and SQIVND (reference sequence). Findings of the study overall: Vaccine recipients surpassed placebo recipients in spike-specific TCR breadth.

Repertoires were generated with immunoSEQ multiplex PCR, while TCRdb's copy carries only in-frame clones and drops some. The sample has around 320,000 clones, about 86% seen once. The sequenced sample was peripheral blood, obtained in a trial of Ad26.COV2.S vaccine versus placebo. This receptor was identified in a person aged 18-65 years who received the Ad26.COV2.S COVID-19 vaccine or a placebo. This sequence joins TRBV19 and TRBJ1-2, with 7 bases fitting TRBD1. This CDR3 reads CASSPGTAYYYGYTF. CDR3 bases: TGTGCCAGTAGTCCCGGGACAGCCTATTACTATGGCTACACCTTC.